This entry lists 8 T cell receptor beta chains sequenced from one sample in a study of vaccination effects on CD4 cells after COVID-19. Expansion with viral peptide pools was applied to antigen-specific CD4+ T cells by the ViraFEST assay prior to sequencing. The authors isolated CD4+ T cells after around nine days of culture. TCRdb's table, derived via immunoSEQ multiplex PCR, lists solely in-frame clones and lacks some. Among approximately 54,000 clones listed, roughly 80% were seen once. These TCRs' antigens remain unknown. The input for sequencing was CD4+ T cells from PBMCs cultured with HCoV-229E spike peptides, taken before COVID-19 vaccination. These receptors were taken from a human donor who received a COVID-19 vaccine.

This chain uses TRBV7-2 with TRBJ1-2; maybe TRBD1 (5 bases). The CDR3 is 15 residues long. The V end lost 5 bases, the J end lost 1 base, and 14 bases lay between the germline ends. Germline V gives CDR1 SGHTA, CDR2 FQGNSA. The CDR3 sequence: CASSQAAGINYGYTF. Here the CDR3 DNA reads TGTGCCAGCAGCCAGGCGGCAGGGATTAACTATGGCTACACCTTC. The full variable domain, completed using reference TRBV7-2 and TRBJ1-2, is GAGVSQSPSNKVTEKGKDVELRCDPISGHTALYWYRQSLGQGLEFLIYFQGNSAPDKSGLPSDRFSAERTGGSVSTLTIQRTQQEDSAVYLCASSQAAGINYGYTFGSGTRLTVV.

The chain couples TRBV24-1 to TRBJ2-5, with D perhaps being TRBD1 or TRBD2 (6 bases each). The germline V gene encodes CDR1 KGHDR and CDR2 SFDVKD. The CDR3 is made up of 14 amino acids. Trimming shortened V by 4 bases and J by 4 bases, and 12 bases separated the two germline ends. This chain's CDR3 is CATSDTRGAETQYF. Here the CDR3 DNA reads TGTGCCACCAGTGACACGAGGGGGGCAGAGACCCAGTACTTC.

V gene TRBV7-2 combines with J gene TRBJ2-5; D not certain. The length of the CDR3 is 13 residues. CDR1 SGHTA and CDR2 FQGNSA come from the germline V gene. The germline V and J ends were trimmed by 0 bases and 4 bases, with 6 bases remaining between them. CDR3 sequence (DNA): TGTGCCAGCAGCTTAGCCCGGACAGAGACCCAGTACTTC. Translation gives CASSLARTETQYF. Together with reference TRBV7-2 and TRBJ2-5, the CDR3 gives the full variable domain: GAGVSQSPSNKVTEKGKDVELRCDPISGHTALYWYRQSLGQGLEFLIYFQGNSAPDKSGLPSDRFSAERTGGSVSTLTIQRTQQEDSAVYLCASSLARTETQYFGPGTRLLVL.

V and J are TRBV30 and TRBJ1-5, with unresolved D. Deletions cut 0 bases from V and 0 bases from J, with 3 bases between. Germline V gene sequence: CDR1 GTSNPN, CDR2 SVGIG (reference sequence). There are 13 residues in the CDR3. Here the CDR3 reads CAWSVNSNQPQHF. For the CDR3, the DNA is TGTGCCTGGAGTGTGAATAGCAATCAGCCCCAGCATTTT.

The rearrangement links TRBV5-1 to TRBJ2-3; 7 nucleotides match TRBD1. This CDR3 region has 15 residues. The germline V gene encodes CDR1 SGHRS and CDR2 YFSETQ. Trimming removed 2 bases from V and 0 bases from J; junction bases left unmatched: 3. CDR3 nucleotides: TGCGCCAGCAGCTTACAGGGGCCTAGCACAGATACGCAGTATTTT. This gives the protein CASSLQGPSTDTQYF.

The V and J genes are TRBV5-6 and TRBJ1-1; maybe TRBD1 (6 bases). The CDR3 extends over 14 amino acids. V lost 3 bases and J lost 0, with 9 bases in between. CDR1 and CDR2 (germline): SGHDT, YYEEEE. The CDR3 spells CASSSGHLNTEAFF. Written as DNA, the CDR3 is TGTGCCAGCAGCTCGGGACACCTGAACACTGAAGCTTTCTTT.

The chain's CDR3 is CASSAAGTGNSPLHF. CDR3 in DNA: TGTGCCAGCAGCGCTGCCGGGACAGGTAATTCACCCCTCCACTTT. V gene TRBV9 combines with J gene TRBJ1-6; 8 nucleotides line up with TRBD1. Germline lookup yields CDR1 SGDLS and CDR2 YYNGEE. CDR3 length: 15 amino acids. V lost 3 bases and J lost 6; bases outside the gene matches: 5.

The rearrangement joins TRBV11-1 to TRBJ1-1; TRBD1 agrees at 9 bases. CDR1 is SGHAT, CDR2 FQDESV, per germline (reference sequence). The ends lost 5 bases at V and 1 base at J; junction bases unmatched: 8. This CDR3 is built from 16 residues. This CDR3 is CASSLGGQGKNTEAFF. The CDR3 nucleotides are TGTGCCAGCAGCCTAGGGGGACAGGGAAAGAACACTGAAGCTTTCTTT.